These T cell receptor beta chains were read from a single sample in a study of metastatic and nonmetastatic thyroid tumors. TCRdb reprocessed the PCR reads via MiXCR. In the table there are approximately 21,000 clones, roughly 21% of which are singletons. The material sequenced was blood. These receptors all come from a female donor with papillary thyroid cancer or a benign thyroid nodule (not recorded which). Some clones in this sample may be carry-over from other donors' samples. Each CDR3 is given with its conserved first and last residue. A D gene is named only where the DNA matches it firmly. Size is stated for part of the rows, as once, few or many counts, or as a class when the clone is expanded.

TRBV11-2	TRBJ2-4	many	.	CASSLEGRINIQYF	TGTGCCAGCAGCTTAGAGGGTAGAATAAACATTCAGTACTTC
TRBV27	TRBJ2-1	many	TRBD2	CASTFSGSSYNEQFF	TGTGCCAGCACCTTTAGCGGGAGCTCCTACAATGAGCAGTTCTTC
TRBV5-1	TRBJ2-1	many	TRBD2	CASSISGSSYNEQFF	TGCGCCAGCAGCATTAGCGGGAGCTCCTACAATGAGCAGTTCTTC
TRBV20-1	TRBJ2-2	many	.	CSARDFVLGPGTGELFF	TGCAGTGCTAGAGATTTCGTTCTGGGGCCGGGCACCGGGGAGCTGTTTTTT
TRBV7-2	TRBJ1-5	.	.	CASSVASGPQRF	TGTGCCAGCAGCGTAGCCAGCGGGCCCCAGCGTTTT
TRBV2	TRBJ1-2	.	TRBD1	CASRQGSVCYTF	TGTGCCAGCAGACAGGGGTCCGTTTGCTACACCTTC
TRBV28	TRBJ2-3	many	.	CASSFQMGADTQYF	TGTGCCAGCAGTTTTCAAATGGGAGCAGATACGCAGTATTTT
TRBV7-9	TRBJ1-5	.	.	CASSLGQNQPQHF	TGTGCCAGCAGCTTAGGACAGAATCAGCCCCAGCATTTT
TRBV20-1	TRBJ2-3	many	TRBD1	CSAVGDSPPDTQYF	TGCAGTGCTGTAGGGGACAGCCCCCCAGATACGCAGTATTTT
TRBV6-1	TRBJ1-6	.	.	CASSMTVSSYNSPLHF	TGTGCCAGCAGCATGACAGTGAGCTCCTATAATTCACCCCTCCACTTT
TRBV6-1	TRBJ2-2	.	.	CASTLAPGDSGELFF	TGTGCCAGTACCCTGGCACCCGGAGATAGCGGGGAGCTGTTTTTT
TRBV5-8	TRBJ2-7	many	.	CASSLEREQYF	TGTGCCAGCAGCTTGGAGAGGGAGCAGTACTTC
TRBV28	TRBJ2-5	many	TRBD1	CASSLLGQGARQETQYF	TGTGCCAGCAGTTTGCTGGGACAGGGGGCGAGACAAGAGACCCAGTACTTC
TRBV30	TRBJ2-3	.	TRBD2	CAWSTGTSGSSDTQYF	TGTGCCTGGAGTACCGGGACTAGCGGGAGTTCAGATACGCAGTATTTT
TRBV4-1	TRBJ2-7	.	.	CASSQCQGAGLYEQYF	TGCGCCAGCAGCCAATGCCAGGGAGCGGGCTTATACGAGCAGTACTTC
TRBV27	TRBJ2-7	medium-sized	TRBD2	CASSVPGLAGGAYEQYF	TGTGCCAGCAGTGTGCCGGGACTAGCGGGAGGGGCCTACGAGCAGTACTTC
TRBV28	TRBJ2-7	.	.	CASSPRTTWGQYF	TGTGCCAGCAGCCCCAGGACAACCTGGGGGCAGTACTTC
TRBV30	TRBJ1-5	.	TRBD1	CAAGTGPWGNQPQHF	TGTGCCGCCGGGACAGGACCTTGGGGCAATCAGCCCCAGCATTTT
TRBV10-1	TRBJ2-2	many	.	CASRGSGELFF	TGCGCCAGCAGAGGAAGCGGGGAGCTGTTTTTT
TRBV30	TRBJ2-4	many	TRBD1	CAWRDRLAKNIQYF	TGTGCCTGGAGGGACAGGCTAGCCAAAAACATTCAGTACTTC
TRBV11-2	TRBJ2-7	.	TRBD2	CASSSTSGAYEQYF	TGTGCCAGCAGCTCGACTAGCGGGGCCTACGAGCAGTACTTC
TRBV15	TRBJ1-2	many	.	CATSRPTARYGYTF	TGTGCCACCAGCAGACCAACGGCGCGGTATGGCTACACCTTC
TRBV12-3/TRBV12-4	TRBJ1-4	many	.	CASSPQLNEKLFF	TGTGCCAGCAGTCCACAGCTTAATGAAAAACTGTTTTTT
TRBV9	TRBJ2-3	.	.	CASSALAVAPSSTDTQYF	TGTGCCAGCAGCGCACTAGCCGTAGCCCCGTCTAGCACAGATACGCAGTATTTT
TRBV28	TRBJ1-1	many	TRBD1	CASSPRLNRGRISEAFF	TGTGCCAGCAGTCCCCGCCTAAACAGGGGGCGCATATCTGAAGCTTTCTTT
TRBV6-2/TRBV6-3	TRBJ2-1	few	.	CASSSRVYEQFF	TGTGCCAGCAGTTCCAGGGTGTATGAGCAGTTCTTC
TRBV20-1	TRBJ2-7	many	.	CSARVEPTYEQYF	TGCAGTGCTAGAGTTGAACCTACCTACGAGCAGTACTTC
TRBV19	TRBJ2-1	.	.	CASSGWEAKFF	TGTGCCAGTAGTGGGTGGGAGGCCAAGTTCTTC
TRBV9	TRBJ1-3	many	.	CASTGTSGNTIYF	TGTGCCAGCACTGGGACCTCTGGAAACACCATATATTTT
TRBV4-1	TRBJ2-1	.	.	CASSQELVLGGNEQFF	TGCGCCAGCAGCCAAGAGCTAGTATTGGGTGGGAATGAGCAGTTCTTC
TRBV5-5	TRBJ2-5	once	.	CASSRTNQETQYF	TGCGCCAGCAGCAGGACGAACCAAGAGACCCAGTACTTC
TRBV30	TRBJ1-2	.	.	CAGARASYGYTF	TGTGCCGGAGCCCGGGCCAGCTATGGCTACACCTTC
TRBV14	TRBJ2-7	many	TRBD2	CASSQGGREGTYEQYF	TGTGCCAGCAGTCAAGGAGGACGGGAGGGTACCTACGAGCAGTACTTC
TRBV2	TRBJ2-3	many	.	CATGAGLDTDTQYF	TGTGCCACCGGCGCAGGGTTGGACACAGATACGCAGTATTTT
TRBV5-5	TRBJ2-5	many	TRBD2	CASRVEAGLAGMEETQYF	TGTGCCAGCAGGGTTGAGGCGGGACTAGCGGGAATGGAGGAGACCCAGTACTTC
TRBV3-1	TRBJ2-5	many	.	CASSVAGRQETQYF	TGTGCCAGCAGCGTAGCAGGTCGGCAAGAGACCCAGTACTTC
TRBV5-4	TRBJ2-1	many	.	CASSLTRGGNEQFF	TGTGCCAGCAGCTTAACCAGGGGGGGCAATGAGCAGTTCTTC
TRBV6-2/TRBV6-3	TRBJ2-3	.	TRBD2	CASSYRAGGTDTQYF	TGTGCCAGCAGTTACCGGGCGGGGGGCACAGATACGCAGTATTTT
TRBV10-2	TRBJ1-1	many	.	CARESGHTEAFF	TGCGCCAGGGAATCCGGGCACACTGAAGCTTTCTTT
TRBV6-6	TRBJ2-1	.	TRBD1	CASSYQGAYNEQFF	TGTGCCAGCAGTTACCAGGGGGCCTACAATGAGCAGTTCTTC
TRBV2	TRBJ2-2	many	.	CASRSQENTGELFF	TGTGCCAGCAGATCTCAGGAGAACACCGGGGAGCTGTTTTTT